The 21 T cell receptor beta chains in this list originate from one sample, sequenced in a study of regulatory T cells in long-lasting Graves disease. Stated time point: newly diagnosed GD, antithyroid drugs for less than 3 months. The TCR library was made from RNA that had been extracted from PBMCs in TRIzol. With iRepertoire HTBI primers and Arm-PCR of CDR3 regions, TCR beta libraries were built. TCRdb called the multiplex PCR reads again in MiXCR, with one record for every CDR3 protein. This sample yields more than 400,000 distinct CDR3 sequences, of which 16% are seen a single time; roughly a tenth belongs to the top ten. This same sample was also part of a study on T cells in Graves' hyperthyroidism and ophthalmopathy.

The specimen comprised peripheral blood mononuclear cells (PBMCs), sampled at new diagnosis, from a patient treated with antithyroid drugs. The receptors derive from a woman aged 25 to 45 with Graves disease.

This clonotype was counted at least ten times. J is TRBJ2-7 and V is TRBV20-1; 11 bases agree with TRBD2. V lost 1 base and J lost 4; bases outside the gene matches: 9. The CDR3 covers 16 residues. Germline values: CDR1 DFQATT, CDR2 SNEGSKA (reference sequence). CDR3 DNA sequence: TGCAGTGCTAGAGGGCTAGCGGGAGGCAAACCTTACGAGCAGTACTTC. Translation: CSARGLAGGKPYEQYF.

The chain has TRBV3-1 and TRBJ1-6, with TRBD1 matching over 7 bases. This CDR3 contains 15 residues. Germline loops: CDR1 LGHDT, CDR2 YNNKEL (reference sequence). V dropped 4 bases and J dropped 9; count of bases not matched to a gene: 9. This chain's CDR3 is CASSPPTGFGSPLHF. CDR3 coding DNA: TGTGCCAGCAGCCCCCCGACAGGGTTCGGTTCACCCCTCCACTTT.

In this sample, this clonotype turned up many times. The chain carries TRBV28 and TRBJ2-7; D is unclear. The CDR3 is 14 amino acids. The V gene lost 3 bases and the J gene lost 4 bases, with 13 bases spanning the gap. The germline V gene encodes CDR1 MDHEN and CDR2 SYDVKM. CDR3 amino acids: CASSFPAFEYEQYF. In DNA form, the CDR3 reads TGTGCCAGCAGTTTTCCGGCGTTCGAGTACGAGCAGTACTTC. The variable domain in full, completed from reference TRBV28 and TRBJ2-7, reads DVKVTQSSRYLVKRTGEKVFLECVQDMDHENMFWYRQDPGLGLRLIYFSYDVKMKEKGDIPEGYSVSREKKERFSLILESASTNQTSMYLCASSFPAFEYEQYFGPGTRLTVT.

This clonotype occurred many times. The V gene is TRBV20-1, the J gene TRBJ1-4; D call uncertain. This CDR3 has 16 residues. V lost 6 bases, J lost 5 bases, and 22 bases lay in between. The germline V gene encodes CDR1 DFQATT and CDR2 SNEGSKA (reference sequence). This CDR3 is CSATLAGIGQNEKLFF. CDR3 nucleotide sequence: TGCAGTGCAACCCTAGCGGGCATAGGGCAAAATGAAAAACTGTTTTTT.

This clonotype has a handful of counts. The V call is TRBV6-5, the J call TRBJ1-2; 7 nucleotides align to TRBD1. J was trimmed by 2 bases and V by 3 bases; bases with no gene match: 6. The CDR3 length is 15 residues. The V gene's germline CDR1 is MNHEY and CDR2 SVGAGI. CDR3 nucleotide sequence: TGTGCCAGCAGTTATGGGGGACAGCGGAACTATGGCTACACCTTC. It specifies CASSYGGQRNYGYTF.

This clonotype was observed at least ten times. The rearrangement links TRBV10-3 to TRBJ1-5; D remains unclear. The V gene lost 3 bases and the J gene lost 5 bases, with 5 bases spanning the gap. This CDR3 has 12 amino acids. Germline V lookup: CDR1 ENHRY, CDR2 SYGVKD. The CDR3 nucleotides are TGTGCCATCAGTGAATACGATCAGCCCCAGCATTTT. Its translation is CAISEYDQPQHF.

This clonotype was recorded at least ten times. V is TRBV6-5 and J is TRBJ1-1, with 7 bases matching TRBD1. J was trimmed by 7 bases and V by 2 bases; bases with no gene match: 10. Germline V gene sequence: CDR1 MNHEY, CDR2 SVGAGI. The CDR3 has 15 amino acids. The DNA of the CDR3 is TGTGCCAGCAGTTACCAAGGACAGGCGGTCGGTGAAGCTTTCTTT. Translation gives CASSYQGQAVGEAFF.

As DNA, the CDR3 is TGTGCCACCTCTCCTAACACCGGGACAGCGAACACTGAAGCTTTCTTT. It is translated as CATSPNTGTANTEAFF. This chain connects TRBV27 to TRBJ1-1; TRBD1 matches at 7 bases. The J segment lost 1 base and the V segment lost 10 bases, leaving 15 bases of the junction unmatched. The CDR3 loop spans 16 amino acids. CDR1 and CDR2 (germline): MNHEY, SMNVEV (reference sequence).

This clonotype was observed at least ten times. The chain has TRBV6-2 or TRBV6-3 and TRBJ2-5, with TRBD2 as a possible D gene (6 bases). CDR1 and CDR2 (germline): MNHEY, SVGEGT. This CDR3 is built from 14 residues. Trimming cost V 1 base and J 3 bases, with 9 bases left between them. This chain's CDR3 is CASSYWGRKETQYF. CDR3 DNA: TGTGCCAGCAGTTACTGGGGGAGGAAAGAGACCCAGTACTTC.

This clonotype was found many times. The V call is TRBV28, the J call TRBJ2-7; D may match TRBD1 or TRBD2 (5 bases each). The CDR3 covers 13 residues. Trimming took off 5 bases at V and 1 base at J, with 9 bases between the two ends. CDR1 and CDR2 from the germline V gene are MDHEN and SYDVKM. The CDR3 protein is CASSRDGSYEQYF. CDR3 nucleotides: TGTGCCAGCAGTAGGGACGGGTCCTACGAGCAGTACTTC.

This clonotype has ten or more counts. The rearrangement joins TRBV20-1 to TRBJ2-1, with TRBD2 matching over 7 bases. The CDR3 has 13 amino acids. The J segment lost 8 bases and the V segment lost 6 bases, leaving 10 bases of the junction unmatched. CDR1 is DFQATT, CDR2 SNEGSKA, per germline (reference sequence). The CDR3 spells CSARPSGRDEQFF. CDR3 DNA sequence: TGCAGTGCCCGCCCTAGCGGTAGGGATGAGCAGTTCTTC.

This clonotype came up a few times. The chain combines TRBV10-3 with TRBJ2-1; 9 nucleotides align to TRBD1. CDR3 length equals 15 residues. The V segment lost 4 bases and the J segment 8 bases; nucleotides outside the gene matches: 9. CDR1 and CDR2 from the germline V gene are ENHRY and SYGVKD. The CDR3 loop is CAISVRDREGDEQFF. The CDR3 region has the DNA TGTGCCATCAGTGTCCGGGACAGGGAAGGGGATGAGCAGTTCTTC.

This clonotype was counted only a few times. Since a much larger clone is just one base distant, this may be a read error. The chain uses TRBV5-6 and TRBJ2-1, with D maybe TRBD1 (5 bases). Trimming removed 4 bases at V and 0 bases at J, with 11 bases between. Germline lookup yields CDR1 SGHDT and CDR2 YYEEEE. This CDR3 is built from 15 residues. CDR3 nucleotides: TGTGCCAGCAGCCCGACAGACAGCTCCTACAATGAGCAGTTCTTC. This encodes CASSPTDSSYNEQFF.

There are many counts of this clonotype. The J gene is TRBJ2-3, the V gene TRBV10-3; no firm D call. V lost 2 bases, J lost 2 bases, and 8 bases lay in between. The CDR3 contains 14 residues. CDR1 is ENHRY and CDR2 is SYGVKD in the germline V gene. Written as DNA, the CDR3 is TGTGCCATCAGTGAGAGGGCCGACACAGATACGCAGTATTTT. This sequence encodes CAISERADTDTQYF.

This clonotype was seen many times. V usage is TRBV20-1 and J usage is TRBJ2-7; TRBD2 matches at 8 bases. CDR3 length: 13 amino acids. Per the germline V gene, CDR1 is DFQATT and CDR2 is SNEGSKA (reference sequence). V was clipped by 6 bases and J by 0 bases; unmatched bases: 4. The CDR3 reads CSAAGTSSYEQYF. Here the CDR3 DNA reads TGCAGTGCCGCCGGGACTAGCTCCTACGAGCAGTACTTC.

The rearrangement links TRBV9 to TRBJ2-7; 7 bases are a match to TRBD1. The CDR3 has 18 amino acids. Germline trimming cut 4 bases from V and 4 bases from J; bases unmatched to any gene: 20. The V gene's germline CDR1 is SGDLS and CDR2 YYNGEE. The CDR3, as DNA: TGTGCCAGCAGCCCTCACCTCAGGAGGACAGGCGGACGGTACGAGCAGTACTTC. The encoded protein is CASSPHLRRTGGRYEQYF.

Written as DNA, the CDR3 is TGTGCCATTGAGCGGGAGTCCCACAATGAGCAGTTCTTC. This codes for CAIERESHNEQFF. The gene calls are TRBV12-3 or TRBV12-4 and TRBJ2-1, with 8 bases lining up with TRBD2. This CDR3 comprises 13 residues. V lost 10 bases and J lost 5; bases outside the gene matches: 7.

Remarks on this clonotype: At one boundary the junction diverges from the germline segment, which might be a read error. The chain is built from TRBV5-1 and TRBJ1-2; no firm D call. CDR1 SGHRS and CDR2 YFSETQ come from the germline V gene. CDR3 length: 15 residues. CDR3 region: CASSFSPIEVNGYTF. As DNA, the CDR3 is TGTGCCAGCAGCTTTTCCCCAATTGAAGTTAATGGCTACACCTTC.

Note on this clonotype: A read error may explain this, as a much larger clone is one base away. The rearrangement uses TRBV5-6 and TRBJ2-1; D remains unclear. The germline V gene encodes CDR1 SGHDT and CDR2 YYEEEE. This CDR3 has 14 residues. The CDR3 DNA follows: TGTGCCAGCATGGCAGTCCTAAGCTACAATGATCAGTTCTTC. Amino acids: CASMAVLSYNDQFF.

This clonotype was observed many times. V gene TRBV11-2 combines with J gene TRBJ2-1, with D possibly matching TRBD2 (6 bases). Trimming pared 0 bases from V and 12 bases from J, leaving 12 bases between. The CDR3 consists of 13 residues. CDR1 SGHAT and CDR2 FQNNGV come from the germline V gene. The DNA for the CDR3 is TGTGCCAGCAGCTTAGAGGCGGGGTTCGTGCAGTTCTTC. Protein sequence: CASSLEAGFVQFF.

This clonotype showed up many times. The gene calls are TRBV27 and TRBJ1-2; weak D call: TRBD1 (6 bases). Trimming stripped 3 bases from V and 4 bases from J, with 15 bases between. CDR1 MNHEY and CDR2 SMNVEV come from the germline V gene (reference sequence). The CDR3 runs 15 residues. CDR3 in amino acids: CASSFRGDPRYGYTF. The CDR3 DNA follows: TGTGCCAGCAGTTTCAGGGGAGATCCCCGCTATGGCTACACCTTC.